What follows describes a single T cell receptor beta chain. What this receptor recognizes is not known. No much larger clonotype is one base removed from it; base qualities were not supplied. Using the deep immunoSEQ assay, multiplex PCR amplified TCR CDR3 regions from genomic DNA. For each cell subset, the extracted genomic DNA was distributed evenly across all wells of several immunoSEQ 96-well plates, and each plate served as one replicate. For unsorted PBMC, approximately 0.3 ug of genomic DNA, equivalent to around 30,000 T cell genomes, went into each replicate PCR. Unsorted PBMC genomic DNA was sequenced across ten immunoSEQ deep assay plates. Purified libraries were measured with a Qubit 3.0 fluorometer, size-checked on a Bioanalyzer 2100, and measured again with the KAPA Library Quantification kit. Each immunoSEQ 96-well plate was sequenced on its own single-read 150-cycle Illumina NextSeq 550 flow cell. Processing in the source paper ran as follows. Because the immunoSEQ output held only junctional sequences and lacked quality scores, the filtering could not match the filtering applied to full-length reads. To assign V/J genes and CDR3, sequences were annotated using PyIR, a Python wrapper for IgBLAST v1.9, with IMGT germline references. Reads were removed for weak V/J assignments (E-value above 1e-6), missing CDR3, stop codons, out-of-frame junctions, or ambiguous translated residues. V3J clonotypes were defined by identical inferred V gene, J gene, and CDR3 amino acid sequence. Percentage overlap between repertoires was calculated by dividing the number of shared unique clonotypes by the size of the smaller repertoire. Richness of each repertoire was evaluated using RTK rarefaction, the Chao1 estimator, and Recon v2.1 estimates of unobserved clonotypes. Entries here come from immuneACCESS through TCRdb and include only in-frame sequences with V and J called. Some clones fail to appear in such tables; in the studies checked, an unresolved V gene covers under half of the shortfall, and the cause of the remainder is unknown. The DNA was the basis for D and trimming; V, J and clone size are from that table. The table for this sample lists 450,000 to 500,000 clones; roughly 80% of them were counted only once. Of the sample, about 13% falls within the top ten clones.

The donors were healthy, HIV-negative adults with no recently reported acute infections or vaccinations. Only Caucasian adults living in Nashville, Tennessee, USA were represented among the donors. For unsorted samples, some 90 million PBMCs were counted, and genomic DNA was extracted using the QIAamp DNA Blood Mini kit. Blood was collected by leukapheresis, and PBMCs were isolated by Ficoll-Histopaque density gradient centrifugation and then cryopreserved in liquid nitrogen vapor phase. The record originates from a study of shared clonotypes between healthy human individuals (dated by TCRdb to the early 2020s). For context, the study as a whole: The cohort included three men and two women between 18 and 49 years of age. To increase sequencing depth and limit assay-specific biases, TCR repertoire library preparation and sequencing were carried out by different laboratories using diverse techniques. Leukapheresis yielded between about 0.9 and 8.9 billion PBMCs per donor. Blood TCR repertoires of several healthy adults were deeply sequenced to estimate repertoire size and the extent of clonotype sharing between individuals. General conclusions and limits of the study: Because the study included a small number of donors, the genetic and exposure-history diversity represented was limited. Sampling was restricted to blood, and TCR repertoires in tissue are likely to differ from TCR repertoires in blood. Pairwise subsampling indicated that sequencing depth was expected to affect the degree of clonotype sharing among donors.

CDR1 and CDR2 were assigned from the germline V gene (reference sequence) as SEHNR and FQNEAQ. V loses 1 base, J loses 0 bases, and the germline ends lie 9 bases apart. Measured from the cysteine to the phenylalanine, the CDR3 is 15 residues long. The only DNA kept is the CDR3, 45 bases in frame from the first base. The chain joins TRBV7-9 to TRBJ1-2; the D gene is possibly TRBD1, with 5 bases matching. Material: PBMCs. This TCR was recovered from a woman in her thirties or forties in good health. Some clones in this sample may be carry-over from other donors' samples. CDR3 sequence: CASSLGQGANYGYTF. The DNA sequence is given as TGTGCCAGCAGCTTAGGGCAGGGTGCTAACTATGGCTACACCTTC.